The rows below give T cell receptor beta chains drawn from one sample of a study of Graves' ophthalmopathy and Graves' hyperthyroidism. TCRdb analysed the multiplex PCR reads with MiXCR anew, one entry per CDR3 protein. The sample has approximately 500,000 distinct CDR3 sequences, around an eighth seen once. The sequenced material came from blood. Source of these receptors: a woman in her 30s with Graves' ophthalmopathy. CDR3s leave out the opening cysteine and the closing phenylalanine or tryptophan. Clone size is not always given. Where it is, it says once, few, many or a class for expanded clones.

TRBV20-1	many	TRBJ1-5	SAPRAGPSGNQPQH
TRBV28	many	TRBJ2-7	ASDLSGSSGEQY
TRBV14	NA	TRBJ2-7	ASSPDRGLSEQY
TRBV27	NA	TRBJ2-7	ASSLRGVVDEQY
TRBV29-1	many	TRBJ1-1	SPEASTEAF
TRBV7-2	many	TRBJ2-4	ASSFQRGAKNIQY
TRBV6-5	many	TRBJ2-2	ASSYRDGNTGELF
TRBV6-1	many	TRBJ1-2	ASRKSGVNYGYT
TRBV20-1	NA	TRBJ1-2	SAMDRTNYGYT
TRBV28	many	TRBJ1-5	ASSLAGTGRQPQH
TRBV12-3/TRBV12-4	NA	TRBJ1-5	ASSFLGSGNQPQH
TRBV11-1	NA	TRBJ2-4	ASSFSGGALKNIQY
TRBV6-1	many	TRBJ1-2	ASREASVGNYGYT
TRBV7-9	few	TRBJ1-2	ASSPSLPGGYT
TRBV12-3/TRBV12-4	many	TRBJ2-5	ASSFSQLKETQY
TRBV2	few	TRBJ1-3	ASSEGGLSNTIY
TRBV12-3/TRBV12-4	many	TRBJ2-5	ASSLDGMVGETQY
TRBV6-1	many	TRBJ2-2	ASSGVGELF
TRBV2	NA	TRBJ1-2	ASRGDRELYGYT
TRBV30	NA	TRBJ1-3	AQLGMGGNTIY
TRBV6-1	NA	TRBJ1-4	ASLQGPPNEKLF
TRBV4-1	few	TRBJ2-7	ASSQEATLAGYYEQY
TRBV20-1	many	TRBJ2-2	SATSGSLDTGELF
TRBV10-3	NA	TRBJ2-7	AISDGIRAYEQY
TRBV6-1	many	TRBJ1-2	ATGRENYGYT
TRBV24-1	many	TRBJ1-2	ATSDERGTNGYT
TRBV20-1	few	TRBJ2-5	SASTGVKTQY
TRBV10-3	many	TRBJ2-7	AISELSARDYEQY
TRBV12-3/TRBV12-4	few	TRBJ2-5	ASSLGLLKETQY
TRBV11-3	NA	TRBJ2-2	ASSLGAGAGELL
TRBV7-8	many	TRBJ1-5	ASSQGGRDQPQH
TRBV6-1	many	TRBJ1-2	ATLMPGNYGYT
TRBV7-2	many	TRBJ1-5	ASTPQGGRNQPQH
TRBV4-1	many	TRBJ2-2	ASSQGQGAQRVHGELF
TRBV6-2/TRBV6-3	many	TRBJ2-5	ASTGGAHRQETQY
TRBV28	many	TRBJ1-2	ASSGPLPYGYT
TRBV12-3/TRBV12-4	once	TRBJ1-2	ASSVNRFGYT
TRBV30	NA	TRBJ1-2	AWSPPGQGLYGYI
TRBV27	many	TRBJ1-5	ASSLSMGQPRH
TRBV5-4	NA	TRBJ1-2	ASSLSREDGCT
TRBV28	NA	TRBJ2-7	ASSLPGQGFNYGQY
TRBV28	many	TRBJ2-7	AVGGRTSYEQY
TRBV6-5	NA	TRBJ1-1	ASSFDRGPYTEAF